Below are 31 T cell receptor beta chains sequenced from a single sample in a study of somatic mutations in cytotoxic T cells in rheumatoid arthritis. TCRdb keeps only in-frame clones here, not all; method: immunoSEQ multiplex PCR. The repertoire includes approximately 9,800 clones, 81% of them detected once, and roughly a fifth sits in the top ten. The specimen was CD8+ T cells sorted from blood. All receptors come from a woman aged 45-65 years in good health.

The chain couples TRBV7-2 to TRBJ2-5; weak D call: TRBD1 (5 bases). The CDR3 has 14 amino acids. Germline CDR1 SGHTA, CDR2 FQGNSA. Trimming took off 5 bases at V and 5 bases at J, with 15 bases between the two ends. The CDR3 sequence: CASSPPGASETQYF. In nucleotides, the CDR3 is TGTGCCAGCAGCCCCCCTGGGGCATCTGAGACCCAGTACTTC. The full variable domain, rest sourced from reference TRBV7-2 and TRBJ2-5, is GAGVSQSPSNKVTEKGKDVELRCDPISGHTALYWYRQSLGQGLEFLIYFQGNSAPDKSGLPSDRFSAERTGGSVSTLTIQRTQQEDSAVYLCASSPPGASETQYFGPGTRLLVL.

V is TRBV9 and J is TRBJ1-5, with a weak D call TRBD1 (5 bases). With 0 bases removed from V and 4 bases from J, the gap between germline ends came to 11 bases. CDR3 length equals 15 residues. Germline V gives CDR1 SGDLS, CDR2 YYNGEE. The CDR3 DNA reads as TGTGCCAGCAGCGTAGGTCAGGACAATAATCAGCCCCAGCATTTT. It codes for CASSVGQDNNQPQHF.

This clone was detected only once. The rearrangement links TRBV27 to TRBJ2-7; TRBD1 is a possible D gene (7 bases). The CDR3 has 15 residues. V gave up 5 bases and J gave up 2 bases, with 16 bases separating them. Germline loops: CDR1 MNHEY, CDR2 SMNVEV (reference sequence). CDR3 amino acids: CASSPRQGLTYEQYF. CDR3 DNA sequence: TGTGCCAGCAGTCCCCGACAGGGACTCACCTACGAGCAGTACTTC.

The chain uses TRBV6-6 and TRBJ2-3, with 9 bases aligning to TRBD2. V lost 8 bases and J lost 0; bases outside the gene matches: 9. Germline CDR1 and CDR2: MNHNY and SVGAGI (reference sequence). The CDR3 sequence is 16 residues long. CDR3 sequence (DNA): TGTGCCAGCTTCCCCCGGCTAGCGGGGAGCACAGATACGCAGTATTTT. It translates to CASFPRLAGSTDTQYF.

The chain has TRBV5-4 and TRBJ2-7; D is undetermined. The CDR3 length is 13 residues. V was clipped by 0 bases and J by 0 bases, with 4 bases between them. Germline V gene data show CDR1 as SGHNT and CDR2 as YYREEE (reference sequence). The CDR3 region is CASSLAISYEQYF. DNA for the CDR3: TGTGCCAGCAGCTTGGCTATCTCCTACGAGCAGTACTTC.

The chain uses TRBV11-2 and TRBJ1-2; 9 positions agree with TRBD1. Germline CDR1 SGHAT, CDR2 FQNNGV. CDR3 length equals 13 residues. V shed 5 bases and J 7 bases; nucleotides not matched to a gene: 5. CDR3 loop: CASSIGTGSGYTF. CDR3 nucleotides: TGTGCCAGCAGCATAGGGACAGGGAGTGGCTACACCTTC.

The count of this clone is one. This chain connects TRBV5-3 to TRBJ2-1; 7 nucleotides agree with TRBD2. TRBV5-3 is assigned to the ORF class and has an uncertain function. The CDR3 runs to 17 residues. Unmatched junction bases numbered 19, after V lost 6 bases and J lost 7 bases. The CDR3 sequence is CARTTGTTPSMRNEQFF. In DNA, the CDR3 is TGTGCCAGAACCACGGGGACTACTCCCTCGATGCGTAATGAGCAGTTCTTC.

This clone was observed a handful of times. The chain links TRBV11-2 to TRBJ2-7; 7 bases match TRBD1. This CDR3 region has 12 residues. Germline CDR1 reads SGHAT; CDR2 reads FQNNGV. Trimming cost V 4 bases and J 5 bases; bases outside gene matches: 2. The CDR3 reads CASSSDRDEQYF. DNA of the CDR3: TGTGCCAGCAGCTCTGACAGGGACGAGCAGTACTTC.

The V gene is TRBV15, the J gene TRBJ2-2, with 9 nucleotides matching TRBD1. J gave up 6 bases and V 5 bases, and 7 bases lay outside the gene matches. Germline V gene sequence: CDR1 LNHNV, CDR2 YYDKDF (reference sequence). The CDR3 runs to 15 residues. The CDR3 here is CATSLDRGGSGELFF. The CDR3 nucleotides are TGTGCCACCAGCCTGGACAGGGGAGGATCCGGGGAGCTGTTTTTT.

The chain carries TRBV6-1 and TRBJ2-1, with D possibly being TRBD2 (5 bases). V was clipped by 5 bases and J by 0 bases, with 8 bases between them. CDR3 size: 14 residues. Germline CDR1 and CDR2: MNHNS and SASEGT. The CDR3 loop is CASSFTSSYNEQFF. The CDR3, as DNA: TGTGCCAGCAGTTTCACTAGCTCCTACAATGAGCAGTTCTTC.

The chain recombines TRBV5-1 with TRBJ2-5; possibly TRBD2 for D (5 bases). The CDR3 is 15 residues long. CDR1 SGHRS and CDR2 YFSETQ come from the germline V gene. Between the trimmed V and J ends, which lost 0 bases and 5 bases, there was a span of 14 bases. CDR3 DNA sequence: TGCGCCAGCAGCTTGGAGGGTAGCGTGGGGGAGACCCAGTACTTC. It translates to CASSLEGSVGETQYF.

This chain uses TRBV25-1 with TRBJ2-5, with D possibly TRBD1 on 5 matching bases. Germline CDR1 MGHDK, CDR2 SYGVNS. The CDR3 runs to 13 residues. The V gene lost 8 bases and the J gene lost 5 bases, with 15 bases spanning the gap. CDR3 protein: CASAPGISETQYF. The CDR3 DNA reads TGTGCCAGCGCACCAGGGATTTCGGAGACCCAGTACTTC. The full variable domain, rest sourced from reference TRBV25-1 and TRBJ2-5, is EADIYQTPRYLVIGTGKKITLECSQTMGHDKMYWYQQDPGMELHLIHYSYGVNSTEKGDLSSESTVSRIRTEHFPLTLESARPSHTSQYLCASAPGISETQYFGPGTRLLVL.

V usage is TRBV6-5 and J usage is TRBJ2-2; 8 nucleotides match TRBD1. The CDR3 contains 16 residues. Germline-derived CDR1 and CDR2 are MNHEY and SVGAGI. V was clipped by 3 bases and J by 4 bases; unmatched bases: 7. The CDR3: CASSYDRQGTTGELFF. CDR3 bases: TGTGCCAGCAGTTATGACCGACAGGGGACCACCGGGGAGCTGTTTTTT.

CDR3 in DNA: TGTGCCAGCAGTTCGGGGGGCGGGAACTATGGCTACACCTTC. Protein product: CASSSGGGNYGYTF. V and J are TRBV27 and TRBJ1-2; a possible D gene is TRBD1 (6 bases). The germline V and J ends were trimmed by 4 bases and 2 bases, with 11 bases remaining between them. Germline CDR1 reads MNHEY; CDR2 reads SMNVEV (reference sequence). The CDR3 loop spans 14 amino acids.

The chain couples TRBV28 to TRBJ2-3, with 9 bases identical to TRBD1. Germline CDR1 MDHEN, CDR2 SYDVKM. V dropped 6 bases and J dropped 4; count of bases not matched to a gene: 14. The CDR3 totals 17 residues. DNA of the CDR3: TGTGCCAGCAGAGAGCGACAGGGGGTGGGGGGGGCAGATACGCAGTATTTT. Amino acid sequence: CASRERQGVGGADTQYF.

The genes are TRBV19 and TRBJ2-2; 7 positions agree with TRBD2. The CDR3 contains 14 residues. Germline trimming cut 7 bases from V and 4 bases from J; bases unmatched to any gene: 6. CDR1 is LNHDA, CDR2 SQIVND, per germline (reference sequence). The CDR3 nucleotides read TGTGCCAGTATTGGGGGGGGTGGCACCGGGGAGCTGTTTTTT. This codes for CASIGGGGTGELFF.

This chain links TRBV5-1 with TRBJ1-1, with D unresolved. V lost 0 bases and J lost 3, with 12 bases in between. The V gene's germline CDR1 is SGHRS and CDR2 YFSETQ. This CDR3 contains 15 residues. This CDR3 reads CASSLVGGGDTEAFF. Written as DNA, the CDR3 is TGCGCCAGCAGCTTGGTGGGTGGCGGGGACACTGAAGCTTTCTTT.

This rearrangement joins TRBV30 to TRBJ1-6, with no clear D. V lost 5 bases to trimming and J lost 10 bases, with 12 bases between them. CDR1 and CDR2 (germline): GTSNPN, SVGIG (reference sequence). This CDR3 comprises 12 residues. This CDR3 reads CAWGEDRSPLHF. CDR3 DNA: TGTGCCTGGGGAGAGGATAGATCACCCCTCCACTTT.

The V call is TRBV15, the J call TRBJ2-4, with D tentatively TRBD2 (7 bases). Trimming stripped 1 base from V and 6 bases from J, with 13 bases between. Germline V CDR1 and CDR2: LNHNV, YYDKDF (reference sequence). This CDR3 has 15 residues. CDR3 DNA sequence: TGTGCCACCAGCAGAGGGGGGGGCCAGGGAAACATTCAGTACTTC. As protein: CATSRGGGQGNIQYF.

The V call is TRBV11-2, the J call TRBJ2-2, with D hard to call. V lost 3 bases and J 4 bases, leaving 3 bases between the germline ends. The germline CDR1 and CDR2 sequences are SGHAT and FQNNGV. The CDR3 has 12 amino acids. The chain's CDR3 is CASSFLTGELFF. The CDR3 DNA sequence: TGTGCCAGCAGCTTCCTCACCGGGGAGCTGTTTTTT.

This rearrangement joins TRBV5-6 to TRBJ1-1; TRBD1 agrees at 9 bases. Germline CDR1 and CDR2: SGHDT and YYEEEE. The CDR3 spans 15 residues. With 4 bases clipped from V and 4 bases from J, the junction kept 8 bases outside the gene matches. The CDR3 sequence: CASSNRDRVVTEAFF. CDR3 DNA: TGTGCCAGCAGCAACCGGGACAGGGTGGTCACTGAAGCTTTCTTT.

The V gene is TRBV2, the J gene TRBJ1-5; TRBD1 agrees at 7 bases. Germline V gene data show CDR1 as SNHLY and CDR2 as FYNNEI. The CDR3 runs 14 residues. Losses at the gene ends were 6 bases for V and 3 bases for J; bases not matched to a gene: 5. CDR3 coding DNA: TGTGCCAGCAGAAGACAGGGTGACAATCAGCCCCAGCATTTT. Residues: CASRRQGDNQPQHF.

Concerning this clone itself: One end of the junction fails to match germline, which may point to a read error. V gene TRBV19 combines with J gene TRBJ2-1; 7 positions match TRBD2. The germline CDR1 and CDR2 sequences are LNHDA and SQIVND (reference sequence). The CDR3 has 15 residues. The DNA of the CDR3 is TGTGCCAGTAGTTCTTCATGGGGGGGATACACTGAGCAGTTCTTC. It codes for CASSSSWGGYTEQFF.

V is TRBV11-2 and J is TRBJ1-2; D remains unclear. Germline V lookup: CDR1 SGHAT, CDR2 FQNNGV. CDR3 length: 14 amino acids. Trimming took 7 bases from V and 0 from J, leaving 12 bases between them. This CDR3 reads CASTSIDANYGYTF. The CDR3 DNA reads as TGTGCCAGCACCTCGATAGATGCTAACTATGGCTACACCTTC.

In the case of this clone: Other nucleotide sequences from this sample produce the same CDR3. This chain's CDR3 is CASSRRGNTEAFF. CDR3 nucleotide sequence: TGTGCCAGTAGTCGCAGGGGGAACACTGAAGCTTTCTTT. The chain links TRBV19 to TRBJ1-1; D is perhaps TRBD1 (6 bases). The CDR3 spans 13 residues. Germline loops: CDR1 LNHDA, CDR2 SQIVND (reference sequence). V gave up 5 bases and J gave up 1 base, with 8 bases separating them.

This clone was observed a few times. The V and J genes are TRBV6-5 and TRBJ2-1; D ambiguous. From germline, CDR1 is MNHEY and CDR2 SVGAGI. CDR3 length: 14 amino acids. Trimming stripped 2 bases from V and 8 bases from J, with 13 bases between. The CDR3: CASSYDGPLDEQFF. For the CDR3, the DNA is TGTGCCAGCAGTTACGATGGGCCCCTCGATGAGCAGTTCTTC.

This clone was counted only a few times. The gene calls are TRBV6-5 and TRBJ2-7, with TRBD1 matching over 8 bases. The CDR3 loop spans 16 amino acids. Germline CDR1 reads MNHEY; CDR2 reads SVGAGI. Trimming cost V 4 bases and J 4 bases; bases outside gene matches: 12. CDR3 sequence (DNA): TGTGCCAGCAGTTTTGAACCGACAGGGGCGATATACGAGCAGTACTTC. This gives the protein CASSFEPTGAIYEQYF.

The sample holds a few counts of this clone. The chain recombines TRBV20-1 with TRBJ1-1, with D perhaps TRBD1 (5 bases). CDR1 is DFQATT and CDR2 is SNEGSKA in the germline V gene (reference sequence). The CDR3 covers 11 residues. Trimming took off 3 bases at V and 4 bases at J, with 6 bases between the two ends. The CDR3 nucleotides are TGCAGTGCTAGCGGGGGCACTGAAGCTTTCTTT. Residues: CSASGGTEAFF.

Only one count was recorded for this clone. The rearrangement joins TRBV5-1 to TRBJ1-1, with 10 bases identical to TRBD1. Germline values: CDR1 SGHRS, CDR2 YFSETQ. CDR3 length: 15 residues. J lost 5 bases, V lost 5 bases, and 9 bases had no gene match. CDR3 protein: CASRVTGTGDTEAFF. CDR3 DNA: TGCGCCAGCAGGGTGACCGGGACAGGGGATACTGAAGCTTTCTTT.

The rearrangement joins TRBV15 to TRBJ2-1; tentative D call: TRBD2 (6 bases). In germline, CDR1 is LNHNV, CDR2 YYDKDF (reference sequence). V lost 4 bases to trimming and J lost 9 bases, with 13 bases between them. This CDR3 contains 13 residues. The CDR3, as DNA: TGTGCCACCAGCATTTTAGGGCGGGGTGAGCAGTTCTTC. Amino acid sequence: CATSILGRGEQFF.

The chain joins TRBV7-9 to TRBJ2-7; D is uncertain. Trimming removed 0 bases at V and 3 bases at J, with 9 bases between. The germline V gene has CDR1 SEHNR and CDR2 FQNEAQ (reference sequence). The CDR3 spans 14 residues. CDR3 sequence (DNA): TGTGCCAGCAGCTTAGCCGTTGGCGGCTACGAGCAGTACTTC. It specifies CASSLAVGGYEQYF.